The entry that follows covers one T cell receptor (beta chain) sequence. The V end lost 2 bases, the J end lost 5 bases, and 18 bases lay between the germline ends. The length of the CDR3 is 17 residues. Germline V lookup: CDR1 MDHEN, CDR2 SYDVKM. Here immunoSEQ multiplex PCR was the method, and the copy in TCRdb shows in-frame clones only, minus some. The repertoire includes roughly 120,000 clones, roughly nine tenths of them detected once, and roughly 1.4% sits in the top ten. This sample is drawn from a study of T cell changes during pregnancy in multiple sclerosis. The clonotype was recovered from a female donor with multiple sclerosis, enrolled in a pregnancy study. The sample was peripheral blood, taken in the third trimester of pregnancy. The chain has TRBV28 and TRBJ2-2; tentatively, D is TRBD2 (6 bases). The CDR3 DNA reads as TGTGCCAGCAGTTTAGTATTCGGGCGGGAATTGACCGGGGAGCTGTTTTTT. Translated: CASSLVFGRELTGELFF.